Given below is one T cell receptor beta chain in context. Authors' data handling: How many nucleated cells were present was estimated from reference gene primer amplification. Sequencing used immunoSEQ multiplex PCR; TCRdb keeps in-frame clones, though not all of them. The V and J calls and clone size come from that table; D and trimming were worked out from the DNA. The table includes 130,000 to 150,000 clones, just under 90% detected once. Trimming took 6 bases from V and 0 from J; bases not matched to a gene: 13. The CDR3 totals 17 residues. Germline CDR1 LNHDA, CDR2 SQIVND (reference sequence). This record comes from a study of blood T cell repertoires in COVID-19. Study details: Acute and convalescent COVID-19 specimens originated in the United States, Italy and Spain. In each case, the material was cDNA or gDNA derived from T cells, B-cell-depleted T cells, or PBMCs.

Input material: peripheral blood. This receptor was obtained from a woman aged 45 to 65 with active or convalescent COVID-19. The V gene is TRBV19, the J gene TRBJ1-2, with 7 bases fitting TRBD1. The CDR3 is CASRGQGQALTNYGYTF. The CDR3 DNA follows: TGTGCCAGTAGGGGACAAGGACAGGCTCTCACTAACTATGGCTACACCTTC.